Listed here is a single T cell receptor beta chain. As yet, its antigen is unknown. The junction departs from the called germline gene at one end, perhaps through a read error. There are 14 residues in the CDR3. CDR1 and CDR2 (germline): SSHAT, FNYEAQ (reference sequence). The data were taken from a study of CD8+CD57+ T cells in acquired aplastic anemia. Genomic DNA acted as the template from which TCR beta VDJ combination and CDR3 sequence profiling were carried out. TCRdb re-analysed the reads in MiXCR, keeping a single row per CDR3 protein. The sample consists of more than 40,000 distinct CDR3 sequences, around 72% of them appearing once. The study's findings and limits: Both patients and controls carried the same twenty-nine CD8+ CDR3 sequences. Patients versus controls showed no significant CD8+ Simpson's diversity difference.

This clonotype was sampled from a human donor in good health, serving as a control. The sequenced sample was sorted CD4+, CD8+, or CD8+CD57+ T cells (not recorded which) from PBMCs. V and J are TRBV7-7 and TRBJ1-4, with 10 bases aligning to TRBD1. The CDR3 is CASSPTGGFEKLFF. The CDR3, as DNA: TGTGCTAGCAGCCCGACAGGGGGCTTTGAAAAACTGTTTTTT.